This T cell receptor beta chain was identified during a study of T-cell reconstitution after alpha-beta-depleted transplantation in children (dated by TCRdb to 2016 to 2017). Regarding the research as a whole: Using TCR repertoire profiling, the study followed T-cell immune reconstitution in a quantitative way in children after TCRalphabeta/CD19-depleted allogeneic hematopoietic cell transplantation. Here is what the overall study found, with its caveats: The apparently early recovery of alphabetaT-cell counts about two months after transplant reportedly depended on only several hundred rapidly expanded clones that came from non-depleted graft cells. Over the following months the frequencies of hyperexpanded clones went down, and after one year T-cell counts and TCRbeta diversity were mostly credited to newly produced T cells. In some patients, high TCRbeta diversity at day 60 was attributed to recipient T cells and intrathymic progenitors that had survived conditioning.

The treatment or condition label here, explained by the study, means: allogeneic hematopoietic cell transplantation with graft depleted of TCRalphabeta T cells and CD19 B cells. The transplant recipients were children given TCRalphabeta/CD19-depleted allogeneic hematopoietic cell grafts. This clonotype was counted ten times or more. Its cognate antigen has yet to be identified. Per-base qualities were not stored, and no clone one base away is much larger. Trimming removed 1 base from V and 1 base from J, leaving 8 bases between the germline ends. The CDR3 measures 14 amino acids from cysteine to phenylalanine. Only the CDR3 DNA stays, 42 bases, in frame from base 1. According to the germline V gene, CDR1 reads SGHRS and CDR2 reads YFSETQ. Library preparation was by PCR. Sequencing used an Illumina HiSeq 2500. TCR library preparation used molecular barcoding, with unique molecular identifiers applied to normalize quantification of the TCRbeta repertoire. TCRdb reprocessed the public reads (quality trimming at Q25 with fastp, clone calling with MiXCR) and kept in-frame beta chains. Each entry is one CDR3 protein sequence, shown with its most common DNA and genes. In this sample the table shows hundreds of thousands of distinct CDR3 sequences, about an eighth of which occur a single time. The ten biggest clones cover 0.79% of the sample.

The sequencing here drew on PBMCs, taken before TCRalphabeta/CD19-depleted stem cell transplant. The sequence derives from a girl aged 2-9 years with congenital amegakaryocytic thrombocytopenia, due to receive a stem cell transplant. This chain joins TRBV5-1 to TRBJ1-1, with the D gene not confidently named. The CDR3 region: CASSLPGSNTEAFF. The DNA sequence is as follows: TGCGCCAGCAGCTTGCCGGGGTCGAACACTGAAGCTTTCTTT.